A selection of T cell receptor beta chains follows, all from one sample in a study of T cells expressing NK-cell markers. From the 5' RACE reads, TCRdb lists one entry per CDR3 protein and no DNA. This sample's clone table lists approximately 550,000 distinct CDR3 sequences. Sequenced sample: blood T cells: a sorted CD56 or NKG2C T cell subset, CD4+ or CD8+ T cells, or bulk PBMC T cells (not recorded which). The receptors originated from a man between 18 and 35 years old in good health. Both conserved end residues are part of each CDR3.

v_call: TRBV18
j_call: TRBJ2-3
cdr3_aa: CASSPPGGSLTDTQYF

v_call: TRBV27
j_call: TRBJ2-1
cdr3_aa: CASSLGTSGRVGNEQFF

v_call: TRBV5-6
j_call: TRBJ2-4
cdr3_aa: CASSLVQGVAKNIQYF

v_call: TRBV20-1
j_call: TRBJ2-1
cdr3_aa: CSATQGAPSEQFF

v_call: TRBV28
j_call: TRBJ2-1
cdr3_aa: CASVGTSGSSYNEQFF

v_call: TRBV29-1
j_call: TRBJ2-3
cdr3_aa: CSVELQLAGADTQYF

v_call: TRBV28
j_call: TRBJ2-3
cdr3_aa: CASSLETSGRRDTQYF

v_call: TRBV7-8
j_call: TRBJ2-2
cdr3_aa: CASSWTKTDPNTGELFF

v_call: TRBV14
j_call: TRBJ2-5
cdr3_aa: CASSQTGGSHQETQYF

v_call: TRBV20-1
j_call: TRBJ1-2
cdr3_aa: CSAQTGGRGGYTF

v_call: TRBV12-3/TRBV12-4
j_call: TRBJ1-3
cdr3_aa: CASILRGLFSGNTIYF

v_call: TRBV12-3/TRBV12-4
j_call: TRBJ2-5
cdr3_aa: CASSLRGRQETQYF

v_call: TRBV12-3/TRBV12-4
j_call: TRBJ1-2
cdr3_aa: CASSRAFLATSSGYTF

v_call: TRBV18
j_call: TRBJ1-4
cdr3_aa: CASSPPHRPLDEKLFF

v_call: TRBV20-1
j_call: TRBJ2-5
cdr3_aa: CSAREPRTSGRIQYF

v_call: TRBV6-1
j_call: TRBJ1-1
cdr3_aa: CASSEAWAGLNTEAFF

v_call: TRBV25-1
j_call: TRBJ2-2
cdr3_aa: CASSERGWTANTGELFF

v_call: TRBV7-6
j_call: TRBJ2-7
cdr3_aa: CASSVGRTYEQYF

v_call: TRBV7-9
j_call: TRBJ2-5
cdr3_aa: CASSLEGREGETQYF

v_call: TRBV7-2
j_call: TRBJ2-3
cdr3_aa: CASSLGVRRAQYF

v_call: TRBV20-1
j_call: TRBJ2-3
cdr3_aa: CSARDPGTGTRDTQYF

v_call: TRBV28
j_call: TRBJ2-1
cdr3_aa: CASSSLPLAGSSYNEQFF

v_call: TRBV2
j_call: TRBJ2-4
cdr3_aa: CASRTTDSHRWYF

v_call: TRBV5-1
j_call: TRBJ2-5
cdr3_aa: CASSRTRMETQYF

v_call: TRBV5-1
j_call: TRBJ2-3
cdr3_aa: CASSLAGLRTGGDTQYF

v_call: TRBV18
j_call: TRBJ2-5
cdr3_aa: CASSPGDRGQTQYF

v_call: TRBV29-1
j_call: TRBJ2-5
cdr3_aa: CSARPLAGGGETQYF

v_call: TRBV24-1
j_call: TRBJ2-1
cdr3_aa: CATRASGTAYNEQFF

v_call: TRBV10-3
j_call: TRBJ1-4
cdr3_aa: CAISEGTGNEKLFF

v_call: TRBV11-1
j_call: TRBJ2-1
cdr3_aa: CASSTFGNLSYNEQFF

v_call: TRBV5-1
j_call: TRBJ2-7
cdr3_aa: CASSLEGRSTYEQYF

v_call: TRBV24-1
j_call: TRBJ2-7
cdr3_aa: CATTGPTEQYF

v_call: TRBV5-1
j_call: TRBJ2-3
cdr3_aa: CASSSRTGRNTDTQYF

v_call: TRBV4-2
j_call: TRBJ1-5
cdr3_aa: CASSQDSTDQPQHF

v_call: TRBV6-5
j_call: TRBJ2-2
cdr3_aa: CASSYSTRPSAGELFF

v_call: TRBV15
j_call: TRBJ2-1
cdr3_aa: CATAGGGNNEQFF

v_call: TRBV5-1
j_call: TRBJ2-5
cdr3_aa: CASRAGSGSPQETQYF

v_call: TRBV5-1
j_call: TRBJ2-1
cdr3_aa: CATRLAGRTNEQFF

v_call: TRBV12-3/TRBV12-4
j_call: TRBJ2-3
cdr3_aa: CASSPLAGRRADTDTQYF

v_call: TRBV20-1
j_call: TRBJ2-3
cdr3_aa: CSASPGDRYTDTQYF

v_call: TRBV27
j_call: TRBJ2-3
cdr3_aa: CASSFLTDRPDTQYF

v_call: TRBV7-9
j_call: TRBJ2-1
cdr3_aa: CASSLVPGGDEQFF

v_call: TRBV2
j_call: TRBJ2-2
cdr3_aa: CASSELRGGTGELFF

v_call: TRBV5-5
j_call: TRBJ2-3
cdr3_aa: CASSLGGAGDTQYF

v_call: TRBV3-1
j_call: TRBJ2-1
cdr3_aa: CASRGTSGEQFF

v_call: TRBV5-5
j_call: TRBJ2-2
cdr3_aa: CASSFGDRGTGELFF

v_call: TRBV29-1
j_call: TRBJ1-2
cdr3_aa: CSVLNSGGPFNYGYTF

v_call: TRBV12-3/TRBV12-4
j_call: TRBJ2-3
cdr3_aa: CASSLRGDWNTDTQYF

v_call: TRBV30
j_call: TRBJ1-1
cdr3_aa: CAWSVGLMGTEAFF